Shown below are 26 T cell receptor beta chains from a single sample sequenced in a study of cytomegalovirus exposure and HLA in healthy donors. It was with 60 Vbeta and 13 Jbeta primers that the PCR ran. The assay was immunoSEQ multiplex PCR, and TCRdb's table has in-frame clones only and misses some. The top ten clones hold 2.1% of a sample with under 130,000 clones, more than 60% of them seen once. The specimen was PBMCs. These receptors originate from a man aged 25 to 40 in good health and CMV-seronegative.

The V gene is TRBV18, the J gene TRBJ2-7; 8 bases align to TRBD2. The CDR3 sequence is 15 residues long. CDR1 and CDR2 (germline): KGHSH, LQKENI. The trim removed 5 bases at V and 2 bases at J, leaving 8 bases unmatched. The CDR3, as DNA: TGTGCCAGCTCAGAATTAGCGGGGCTAACCTACGAGCAGTACTTC. Protein product: CASSELAGLTYEQYF.

This clone was observed a few times. This chain connects TRBV30 to TRBJ1-1, with D possibly being TRBD1 (5 bases). V was trimmed by 5 bases and J by 2 bases, leaving 9 bases between them. CDR3 size: 12 residues. CDR1 is GTSNPN and CDR2 is SVGIG in the germline V gene (reference sequence). The DNA for the CDR3 is TGTGCCTGGGGGGCCAGAAACACTGAAGCTTTCTTT. Amino acid sequence: CAWGARNTEAFF.

This CDR3 is CASSLGQGQETQYF. CDR3 in DNA: TGCGCCAGCAGCTTGGGACAGGGTCAAGAGACCCAGTACTTC. J is TRBJ2-5 and V is TRBV5-1, with 7 bases aligning to TRBD1. J lost 2 bases, V lost 0 bases, and 1 base had no gene match. Germline CDR1 reads SGHRS; CDR2 reads YFSETQ. The CDR3 runs 14 residues.

The V call is TRBV9, the J call TRBJ1-2, with a tentative D call TRBD1 (5 bases). This CDR3 has 15 amino acids. CDR1 and CDR2 from the germline V gene are SGDLS and YYNGEE. Trimming cost V 4 bases and J 3 bases, with 16 bases left between them. This chain's CDR3 is CASSLRGSLDYGYTF. The CDR3 DNA sequence: TGTGCCAGCAGCCTGCGGGGGTCCCTAGACTATGGCTACACCTTC.

J is TRBJ1-2 and V is TRBV5-1; TRBD1 aligns across 8 bases. This CDR3 has 16 residues. The germline gives CDR1 SGHRS, CDR2 YFSETQ. Germline trimming cut 0 bases from V and 0 bases from J; bases unmatched to any gene: 4. The CDR3 region is CASSLDTGGANYGYTF. The CDR3 DNA reads TGCGCCAGCAGCTTGGACACAGGGGGGGCTAACTATGGCTACACCTTC.

Note on this clone: One end of the junction does not line up with germline, which may come from a read error. The CDR3 DNA reads TGTGCCACCAGCCGAGACAGGGCGGACGGAAACACCATATATTTT. It specifies CATSRDRADGNTIYF. This chain joins TRBV15 and TRBJ1-3; TRBD1 matches at 7 bases. The CDR3 has 15 amino acids. Germline lookup yields CDR1 LNHNV and CDR2 YYDKDF (reference sequence).

The chain is built from TRBV14 and TRBJ2-2, with 8 bases matching TRBD1. This CDR3 region has 16 residues. Germline V lookup: CDR1 SGHDN, CDR2 FVKESK. The V segment lost 6 bases and the J segment 6 bases; nucleotides outside the gene matches: 12. The DNA of the CDR3 is TGTGCCAGCAGGCCGCATGACAGGGGAAAGGCCGGGGAGCTGTTTTTT. This codes for CASRPHDRGKAGELFF.

The rearrangement uses TRBV14 and TRBJ2-3; D remains unclear. CDR3 length equals 16 residues. V lost 0 bases, J lost 7 bases, and 17 bases lay in between. The germline V gene encodes CDR1 SGHDN and CDR2 FVKESK. In DNA, the CDR3 is TGTGCCAGCAGCCAAGAGACATCGGCAGTGGGCCATACGCAGTATTTT. Translation: CASSQETSAVGHTQYF.

V and J are TRBV30 and TRBJ2-2; 9 nucleotides agree with TRBD2. The CDR3 is 16 residues long. V shed 8 bases and J 6 bases; nucleotides not matched to a gene: 16. Germline CDR1 GTSNPN, CDR2 SVGIG (reference sequence). CDR3 nucleotide sequence: TGTGCCAGCATCAAGATAGCGGGGGATAGTCCCGGGGAGCTGTTTTTT. Its translation: CASIKIAGDSPGELFF.

The chain has TRBV5-8 and TRBJ2-2; TRBD2 agrees at 8 bases. V shed 0 bases and J 7 bases; nucleotides not matched to a gene: 5. This CDR3 comprises 15 residues. Germline V lookup: CDR1 SGHTS, CDR2 YDEGEE. CDR3 coding DNA: TGTGCCAGCAGCTTGGAACTAGCGGCATACGGGGAGCTGTTTTTT. The encoded protein is CASSLELAAYGELFF.

This chain connects TRBV12-5 to TRBJ2-3; D not resolved. The length of the CDR3 is 11 residues. V was cut by 4 bases and J by 3 bases, with 2 bases left in between. Germline V gene lookup returns CDR1 LGHNT and CDR2 FRNRAP. The CDR3 coding sequence is TGTGCTAGTGGTTCGACAGATACGCAGTATTTT. It codes for CASGSTDTQYF.

The gene calls are TRBV28 and TRBJ1-1, with a tentative D call TRBD1 (5 bases). Germline loops: CDR1 MDHEN, CDR2 SYDVKM. The V end lost 8 bases, the J end lost 4 bases, and 17 bases lay between the germline ends. This CDR3 is built from 14 residues. CDR3 bases: TGTGCCAGCTACCTTGGGGGGTTTTCCACTGAAGCTTTCTTT. This encodes CASYLGGFSTEAFF.

This sequence joins TRBV7-9 and TRBJ2-3, with D unresolved. The germline CDR1 and CDR2 sequences are SEHNR and FQNEAQ (reference sequence). The CDR3 length is 15 residues. Trimming took off 4 bases at V and 2 bases at J, with 13 bases between the two ends. Here the CDR3 reads CASSSYKTFTDTQYF. In DNA, the CDR3 is TGTGCCAGCAGCTCCTATAAGACTTTCACAGATACGCAGTATTTT.

This sequence joins TRBV7-9 and TRBJ2-1, with TRBD2 matching 8 bases. V was clipped by 5 bases and J by 7 bases; unmatched bases: 10. This CDR3 is 15 amino acids long. Per germline, CDR1 SEHNR and CDR2 FQNEAQ (reference sequence). CDR3 in DNA: TGTGCCAGCAGCGACTTAGCGGGGCTTAAGAATGAGCAGTTCTTC. Translating gives CASSDLAGLKNEQFF.

The chain uses TRBV15 and TRBJ1-3, with TRBD1 matching 7 bases. CDR3 size: 18 residues. Germline-derived CDR1 and CDR2 are LNHNV and YYDKDF (reference sequence). V trimming: 0 bases; J trimming: 0 bases; junction bases outside the gene matches: 8. The CDR3 DNA reads as TGTGCCACCAGCAGAGATAGGGAAGGGGGCCTCTCTGGAAACACCATATATTTT. Residues: CATSRDREGGLSGNTIYF.

This rearrangement joins TRBV5-6 to TRBJ1-4, with TRBD1 as a possible D gene (5 bases). Trimming stripped 7 bases from V and 4 bases from J, with 14 bases between. CDR1 SGHDT and CDR2 YYEEEE come from the germline V gene. The CDR3 is made up of 14 amino acids. The CDR3 coding sequence is TGTGCCAGCGGCCGGACAACTTATAATGAAAAACTGTTTTTT. Encoded protein: CASGRTTYNEKLFF.

The chain carries TRBV15 and TRBJ1-5; TRBD1 is a possible D gene (6 bases). The germline V gene encodes CDR1 LNHNV and CDR2 YYDKDF (reference sequence). V shed 0 bases and J shed 7 bases, with 13 bases lying between them. The CDR3 covers 15 residues. Written as DNA, the CDR3 is TGTGCCACCAGCAGAGATCGGACAGTAGGACAGCCCCAGCATTTT. The encoded protein is CATSRDRTVGQPQHF.

The chain uses TRBV7-3 and TRBJ2-1; D is possibly TRBD1 (5 bases). The CDR3 contains 16 residues. V lost 1 base and J 9 bases, leaving 19 bases between the germline ends. Germline lookup yields CDR1 SGHTA and CDR2 FQGTGA. CDR3 protein: CASSLNWVGEAGEQFF. In DNA, the CDR3 is TGTGCCAGCAGCTTAAACTGGGTAGGGGAAGCCGGTGAGCAGTTCTTC.

The chain recombines TRBV11-2 with TRBJ2-5; perhaps TRBD1 as D (6 bases). In germline, CDR1 is SGHAT, CDR2 FQNNGV. The CDR3 consists of 16 residues. Trimming cost V 2 bases and J 5 bases, with 18 bases left between them. The CDR3, as DNA: TGTGCCAGCAGCTTACAAACAGGGTGGGCGAGGGAGACCCAGTACTTC. Protein: CASSLQTGWARETQYF.

The chain employs TRBV10-3 and TRBJ1-3; no clear D gene. The CDR3 runs 14 residues. V was shortened by 3 bases and J by 1 base, with 7 bases between the two germline ends. Germline V gene sequence: CDR1 ENHRY, CDR2 SYGVKD. CDR3 sequence (DNA): TGTGCCATCAGTGAAGCTGATTCTGGAAACACCATATATTTT. Amino acid sequence: CAISEADSGNTIYF.

This clone was counted a single time. V is TRBV2 and J is TRBJ1-4; TRBD1 agrees at 7 bases. CDR3 length: 14 amino acids. The junction had 7 bases not matched to a gene; V was cut back by 6 bases and J by 6 bases. Germline assignment: CDR1 SNHLY and CDR2 FYNNEI. This CDR3 is CASRQGLQHEKLFF. The CDR3 DNA follows: TGTGCCAGCAGACAGGGGCTGCAGCATGAAAAACTGTTTTTT.

The chain is built from TRBV10-3 and TRBJ1-2; no clear D gene. CDR3 length equals 12 residues. Germline assignment: CDR1 ENHRY and CDR2 SYGVKD. Deletions cut 6 bases from V and 4 bases from J, with 9 bases between. The CDR3 nucleotides read TGTGCCATCAGCGAAACTGTCTATGGCTACACCTTC. It is translated as CAISETVYGYTF.

This clone occurred a few times. Other DNA sequences within the sample encode an identical CDR3. V gene TRBV19 combines with J gene TRBJ2-3; 7 bases line up with TRBD1. The germline V gene has CDR1 LNHDA and CDR2 SQIVND (reference sequence). The junction had 3 bases not matched to a gene; V was cut back by 5 bases and J by 4 bases. The CDR3 runs to 13 residues. CDR3 DNA: TGTGCCAGTAGTCTCCAGGGGGCAGATACGCAGTATTTT. Amino acid sequence: CASSLQGADTQYF.

The chain is built from TRBV18 and TRBJ2-5, with D possibly matching TRBD2 (5 bases). Trimming took off 3 bases at V and 7 bases at J, with 18 bases between the two ends. The CDR3 is 15 amino acids. CDR1 is KGHSH, CDR2 LQKENI, per germline. CDR3 nucleotide sequence: TGTGCCAGCTCACCCCCCGAAGGGCGAGGAGGGACCCAGTACTTC. It specifies CASSPPEGRGGTQYF.

This clone was counted a single time. V gene TRBV15 combines with J gene TRBJ2-1; TRBD2 is a possible D gene (5 bases). Germline V gene sequence: CDR1 LNHNV, CDR2 YYDKDF (reference sequence). The CDR3 runs 16 residues. V was pared by 0 bases and J by 4 bases, with 13 bases between. The DNA of the CDR3 is TGTGCCACCAGCAGAGATTGGACTGAGGAATACAATGAGCAGTTCTTC. This codes for CATSRDWTEEYNEQFF. The full variable domain, completed using reference TRBV15 and TRBJ2-1, is DAMVIQNPRYQVTQFGKPVTLSCSQTLNHNVMYWYQQKSSQAPKLLFHYYDKDFNNEADTPDNFQSRRPNTSFCFLDIRSPGLGDTAMYLCATSRDWTEEYNEQFFGPGTRLTVL.

V usage is TRBV4-3 and J usage is TRBJ2-3; 7 bases agree with TRBD1. This CDR3 has 16 residues. Germline V gene lookup returns CDR1 LGHNA and CDR2 YSLEER. V lost 0 bases to trimming and J lost 4 bases; unmatched junction nucleotides: 7. The CDR3, as DNA: TGCGCCAGCAGCCAAGACTACAGGGGTCTCGCAGATACGCAGTATTTT. This sequence encodes CASSQDYRGLADTQYF.